Listed below are T cell receptor beta chains from one sample, sequenced in a study of T cell changes during pregnancy in multiple sclerosis. Sequenced by immunoSEQ multiplex PCR; TCRdb stores in-frame clones only, minus some. Of under 40,000 clones in the sample, just under 95% were seen once. Sequences were derived from CD8+ T cells from peripheral blood mononuclear cells, sampled in the third trimester of pregnancy. These receptors all stem from a female donor with multiple sclerosis, enrolled in a pregnancy study. Each CDR3 is given with its conserved first and last residue. Fields, in order: CDR3 protein, CDR3 DNA, J gene, D gene, clone size, V gene. The D gene is left open where the match is weak. Only some rows state a clone size, as once, few, many or a class for expanded clones.

cdr3_aa: CASSIDDRTNEKLFF; cdr3_nt: TGTGCCAGTAGTATCGACGACAGGACAAATGAAAAACTGTTTTTT; j_call: TRBJ1-4; d_call: -; clone_size: -; v_call: TRBV19
cdr3_aa: CASSLPATSGAQETQYF; cdr3_nt: TGTGCCAGCAGCCTCCCGGCTACTAGCGGGGCTCAAGAGACCCAGTACTTC; j_call: TRBJ2-5; d_call: TRBD2; clone_size: once; v_call: TRBV11-2
cdr3_aa: CASSLLAGDYEQYF; cdr3_nt: TGTGCCAGCAGCCTCCTAGCGGGGGACTACGAGCAGTACTTC; j_call: TRBJ2-7; d_call: TRBD2; clone_size: once; v_call: TRBV7-3
cdr3_aa: CASSQEVPGNSPLHF; cdr3_nt: TGCGCCAGCAGCCAAGAGGTTCCAGGCAATTCACCCCTCCACTTT; j_call: TRBJ1-6; d_call: -; clone_size: once; v_call: TRBV4-1
cdr3_aa: CASSSQGYEQYF; cdr3_nt: TGTGCCAGCAGCTCCCAGGGTTACGAGCAGTACTTC; j_call: TRBJ2-7; d_call: -; clone_size: -; v_call: TRBV7-9
cdr3_aa: CASSSLIPGQGEDEQFF; cdr3_nt: TGTGCCAGCAGCTCACTCATACCGGGACAGGGTGAGGATGAGCAGTTCTTC; j_call: TRBJ2-1; d_call: TRBD1; clone_size: -; v_call: TRBV13
cdr3_aa: CASSQVEGGYSPLHF; cdr3_nt: TGCGCCAGCAGCCAAGTCGAGGGCGGGTATTCACCCCTCCACTTT; j_call: TRBJ1-6; d_call: -; clone_size: once; v_call: TRBV4-1
cdr3_aa: CAWNIANTEAFF; cdr3_nt: TGTGCCTGGAACATAGCGAACACTGAAGCTTTCTTT; j_call: TRBJ1-1; d_call: -; clone_size: once; v_call: TRBV30
cdr3_aa: CASSPGTGDYGYTF; cdr3_nt: TGTGCCAGCAGTCCCGGGACAGGGGACTATGGCTACACCTTC; j_call: TRBJ1-2; d_call: TRBD1; clone_size: -; v_call: TRBV27
cdr3_aa: CASSAGGGANEKLFF; cdr3_nt: TGTGCCAGCAGCGCGGGGGGTGGAGCTAATGAAAAACTGTTTTTT; j_call: TRBJ1-4; d_call: -; clone_size: -; v_call: TRBV5-4
cdr3_aa: CASSALRGEGMETQYF; cdr3_nt: TGTGCCAGCAGCGCGCTGAGGGGGGAGGGGATGGAGACCCAGTACTTC; j_call: TRBJ2-5; d_call: -; clone_size: once; v_call: TRBV9
cdr3_aa: CASSLGDIFSYTF; cdr3_nt: TGTGCCAGCAGCTTGGGGGACATATTTAGCTACACCTTC; j_call: TRBJ1-2; d_call: -; clone_size: once; v_call: TRBV5-6
cdr3_aa: CASSPTRGAEETQYF; cdr3_nt: TGTGCCAGCTCACCGACTCGGGGGGCCGAAGAGACCCAGTACTTC; j_call: TRBJ2-5; d_call: -; clone_size: -; v_call: TRBV18
cdr3_aa: CASSTPANTEAFF; cdr3_nt: TGTGCCAGCAGCACACCCGCGAACACTGAAGCTTTCTTT; j_call: TRBJ1-1; d_call: -; clone_size: -; v_call: TRBV7-9
cdr3_aa: CASSEAQGSSYEQYF; cdr3_nt: TGTGCCAGCAGTGAAGCACAGGGTTCTTCCTACGAGCAGTACTTC; j_call: TRBJ2-7; d_call: -; clone_size: -; v_call: TRBV6-1
cdr3_aa: CASSAIGYNEQFF; cdr3_nt: TGTGCCAGCAGCGCGATCGGGTACAATGAGCAGTTCTTC; j_call: TRBJ2-1; d_call: -; clone_size: -; v_call: TRBV13
cdr3_aa: CASSLRGQGTGELFF; cdr3_nt: TGTGCCAGCAGCTTACGGGGACAGGGTACCGGGGAGCTGTTTTTT; j_call: TRBJ2-2; d_call: TRBD1; clone_size: -; v_call: TRBV7-9
cdr3_aa: CASSLASETQYF; cdr3_nt: TGTGCCAGCAGCTTGGCCTCAGAGACCCAGTACTTC; j_call: TRBJ2-5; d_call: -; clone_size: -; v_call: TRBV5-6
cdr3_aa: CASSLGGTVNTEAFF; cdr3_nt: TGTGCCAGCAGCTTAGGCGGGACTGTGAACACTGAAGCTTTCTTT; j_call: TRBJ1-1; d_call: -; clone_size: -; v_call: TRBV13
cdr3_aa: CASSLAGSEYEQYF; cdr3_nt: TGCGCCAGCAGCTTGGCGGGGAGTGAGTACGAGCAGTACTTC; j_call: TRBJ2-7; d_call: -; clone_size: -; v_call: TRBV5-1
cdr3_aa: CARPGGDVETNQPQHF; cdr3_nt: TGTGCCAGACCGGGGGGGGACGTTGAGACCAATCAGCCCCAGCATTTT; j_call: TRBJ1-5; d_call: -; clone_size: -; v_call: TRBV19
cdr3_aa: CASSLGLAGGRRETQYF; cdr3_nt: TGTGCCAGCAGCTTGGGACTAGCGGGGGGGCGGCGGGAGACCCAGTACTTC; j_call: TRBJ2-5; d_call: TRBD2; clone_size: -; v_call: TRBV7-3
cdr3_aa: CASSPIPLHF; cdr3_nt: TGTGCCAGCAGCCCAATTCCCCTCCACTTT; j_call: TRBJ1-6; d_call: -; clone_size: -; v_call: TRBV6-4
cdr3_aa: CASSLDSSGGGYEQYF; cdr3_nt: TGTGCCAGCAGTTTAGATTCTAGCGGGGGGGGGTACGAGCAGTACTTC; j_call: TRBJ2-7; d_call: TRBD2; clone_size: -; v_call: TRBV27
cdr3_aa: CASSNSGGSYEQYF; cdr3_nt: TGTGCCAGCAGTAATAGCGGGGGGTCCTACGAGCAGTACTTC; j_call: TRBJ2-7; d_call: TRBD2; clone_size: -; v_call: TRBV2
cdr3_aa: CASSWDRGTYEQYF; cdr3_nt: TGTGCCAGCAGCTGGGACAGGGGTACATACGAGCAGTACTTC; j_call: TRBJ2-7; d_call: TRBD1; clone_size: -; v_call: TRBV5-4